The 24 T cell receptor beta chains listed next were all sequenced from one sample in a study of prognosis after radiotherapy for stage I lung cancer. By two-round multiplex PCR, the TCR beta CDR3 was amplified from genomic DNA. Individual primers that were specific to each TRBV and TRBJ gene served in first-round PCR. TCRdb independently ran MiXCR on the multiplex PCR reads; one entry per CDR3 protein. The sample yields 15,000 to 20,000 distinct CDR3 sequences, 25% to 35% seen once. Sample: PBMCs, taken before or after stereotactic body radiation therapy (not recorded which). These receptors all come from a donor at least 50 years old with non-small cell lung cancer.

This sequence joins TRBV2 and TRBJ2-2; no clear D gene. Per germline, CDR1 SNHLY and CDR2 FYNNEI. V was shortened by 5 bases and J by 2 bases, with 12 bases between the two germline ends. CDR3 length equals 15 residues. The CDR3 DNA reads TGTGCCAGCAGTCACAGTGTGACTAACACCGGGGAGCTGTTTTTT. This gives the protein CASSHSVTNTGELFF.

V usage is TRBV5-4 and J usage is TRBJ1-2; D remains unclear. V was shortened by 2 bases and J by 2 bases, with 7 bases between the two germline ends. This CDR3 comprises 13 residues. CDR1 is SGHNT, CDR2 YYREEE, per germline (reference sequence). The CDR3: CASSFRTNYGYTF. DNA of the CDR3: TGTGCCAGCAGCTTTAGGACCAACTATGGCTACACCTTC.

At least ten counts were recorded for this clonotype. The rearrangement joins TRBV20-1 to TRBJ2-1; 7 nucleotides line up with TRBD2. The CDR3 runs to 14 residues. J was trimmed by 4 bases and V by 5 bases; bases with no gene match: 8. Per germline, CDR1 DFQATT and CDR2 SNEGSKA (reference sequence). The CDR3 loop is CSAQGLVQYNEQFF. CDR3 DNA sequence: TGCAGTGCTCAAGGACTAGTTCAATACAATGAGCAGTTCTTC.

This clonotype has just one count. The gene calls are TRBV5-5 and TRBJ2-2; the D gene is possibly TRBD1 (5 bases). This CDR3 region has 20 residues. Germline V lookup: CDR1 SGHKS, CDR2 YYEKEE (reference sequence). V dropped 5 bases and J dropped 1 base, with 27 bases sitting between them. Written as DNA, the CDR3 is TGTGCCAGCAGAAGTTGGGGCTTACCCCCACGGGCAGGGAACACCGGGGAGCTGTTTTTT. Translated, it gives CASRSWGLPPRAGNTGELFF. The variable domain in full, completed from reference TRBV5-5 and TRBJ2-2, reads DAGVTQSPTHLIKTRGQQVTLRCSPISGHKSVSWYQQVLGQGPQFIFQYYEKEERGRGNFPDRFSARQFPNYSSELNVNALLLGDSALYLCASRSWGLPPRAGNTGELFFGEGSRLTVL.

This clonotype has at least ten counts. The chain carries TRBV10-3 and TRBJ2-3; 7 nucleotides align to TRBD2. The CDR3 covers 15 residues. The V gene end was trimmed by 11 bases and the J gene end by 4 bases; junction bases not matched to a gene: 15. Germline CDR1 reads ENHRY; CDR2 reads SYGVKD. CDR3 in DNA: TGTGCCGTGGCGGGAGCGGGTTACGGGCCAGATACGCAGTATTTT. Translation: CAVAGAGYGPDTQYF.

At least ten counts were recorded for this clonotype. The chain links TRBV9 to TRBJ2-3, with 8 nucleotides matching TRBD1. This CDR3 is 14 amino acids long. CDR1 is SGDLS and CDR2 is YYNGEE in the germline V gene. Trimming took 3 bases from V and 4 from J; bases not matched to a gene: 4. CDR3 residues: CASSGGQGADTQYF. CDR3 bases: TGTGCCAGCAGCGGCGGACAGGGTGCAGATACGCAGTATTTT.

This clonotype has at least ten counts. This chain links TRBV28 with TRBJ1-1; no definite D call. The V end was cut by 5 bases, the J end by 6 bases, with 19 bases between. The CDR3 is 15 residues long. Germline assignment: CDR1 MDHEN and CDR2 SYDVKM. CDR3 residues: CASSGELGRFAEAFF. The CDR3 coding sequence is TGTGCCAGCAGTGGAGAGCTAGGGAGATTCGCTGAAGCTTTCTTT.

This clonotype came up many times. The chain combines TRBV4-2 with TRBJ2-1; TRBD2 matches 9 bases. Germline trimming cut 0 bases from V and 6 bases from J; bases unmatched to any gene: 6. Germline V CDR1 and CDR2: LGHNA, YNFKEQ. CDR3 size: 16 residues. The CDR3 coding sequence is TGTGCCAGCAGCCAAGATCAGGGGACTAGCAGCAATGAGCAGTTCTTC. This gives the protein CASSQDQGTSSNEQFF.

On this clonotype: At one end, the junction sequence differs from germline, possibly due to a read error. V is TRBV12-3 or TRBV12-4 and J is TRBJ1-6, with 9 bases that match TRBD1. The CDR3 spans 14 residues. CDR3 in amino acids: CASRPTGGDSPLYF. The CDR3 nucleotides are TGTGCCAGCAGACCTACAGGGGGCGATTCACCTCTCTACTTT.

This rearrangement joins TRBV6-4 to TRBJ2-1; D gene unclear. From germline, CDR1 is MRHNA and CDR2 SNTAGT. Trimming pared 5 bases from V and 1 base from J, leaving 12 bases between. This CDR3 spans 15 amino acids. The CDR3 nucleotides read TGTGCCAGCAGTAGTTCAGGTAGGTCCTACAATGAGCAGTTCTTC. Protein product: CASSSSGRSYNEQFF.

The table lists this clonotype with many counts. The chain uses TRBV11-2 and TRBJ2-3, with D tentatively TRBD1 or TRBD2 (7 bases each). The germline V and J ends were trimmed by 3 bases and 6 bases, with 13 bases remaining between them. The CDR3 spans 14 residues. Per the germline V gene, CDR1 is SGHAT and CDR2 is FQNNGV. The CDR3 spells CASSFNRGGDTQYF. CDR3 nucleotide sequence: TGTGCCAGCAGCTTTAACAGGGGAGGGGATACGCAGTATTTT.

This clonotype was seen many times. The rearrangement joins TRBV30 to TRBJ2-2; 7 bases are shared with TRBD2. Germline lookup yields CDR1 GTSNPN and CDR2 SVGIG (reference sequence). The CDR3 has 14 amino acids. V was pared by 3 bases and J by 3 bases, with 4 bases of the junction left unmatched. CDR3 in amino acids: CAWSRLAYTGELFF. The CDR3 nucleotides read TGTGCCTGGAGCAGACTAGCTTACACCGGGGAGCTGTTTTTT.

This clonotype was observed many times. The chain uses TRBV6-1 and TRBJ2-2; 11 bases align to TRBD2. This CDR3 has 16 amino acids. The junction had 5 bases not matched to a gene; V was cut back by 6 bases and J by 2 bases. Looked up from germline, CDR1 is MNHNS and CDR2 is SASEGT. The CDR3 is CASRPGTSGNTGELFF. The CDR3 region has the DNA TGTGCCAGCAGACCCGGGACTAGCGGAAACACCGGGGAGCTGTTTTTT.

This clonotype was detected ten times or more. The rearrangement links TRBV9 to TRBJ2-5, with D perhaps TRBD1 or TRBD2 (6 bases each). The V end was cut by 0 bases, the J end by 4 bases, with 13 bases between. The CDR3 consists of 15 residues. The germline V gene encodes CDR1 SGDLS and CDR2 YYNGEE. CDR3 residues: CASSVAVRGGETQYF. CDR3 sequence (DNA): TGTGCCAGCAGCGTAGCGGTCAGGGGAGGAGAGACCCAGTACTTC.

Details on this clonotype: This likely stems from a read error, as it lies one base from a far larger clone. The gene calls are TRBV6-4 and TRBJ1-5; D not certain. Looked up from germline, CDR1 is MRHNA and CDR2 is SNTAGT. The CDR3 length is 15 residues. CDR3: CASRMTLAGNQPQNF. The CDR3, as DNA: TGTGCCAGCAGGATGACCTTGGCGGGCAATCAGCCCCAGAATTTT.

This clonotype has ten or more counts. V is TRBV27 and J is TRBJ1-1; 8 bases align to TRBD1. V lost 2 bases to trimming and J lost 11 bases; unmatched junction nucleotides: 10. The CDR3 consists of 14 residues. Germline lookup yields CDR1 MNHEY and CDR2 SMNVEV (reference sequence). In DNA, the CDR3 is TGTGCCAGCAGTTTACAGGCAGGGGGCAGTAGGGCTTTCTTT. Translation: CASSLQAGGSRAFF.

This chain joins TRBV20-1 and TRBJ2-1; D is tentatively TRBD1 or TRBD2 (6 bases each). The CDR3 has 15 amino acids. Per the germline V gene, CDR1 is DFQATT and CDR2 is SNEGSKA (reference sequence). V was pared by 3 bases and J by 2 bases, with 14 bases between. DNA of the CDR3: TGCAGTGCTAGCCCTGCGGGACAAGCCTACAATGAGCAGTTCTTC. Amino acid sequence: CSASPAGQAYNEQFF.

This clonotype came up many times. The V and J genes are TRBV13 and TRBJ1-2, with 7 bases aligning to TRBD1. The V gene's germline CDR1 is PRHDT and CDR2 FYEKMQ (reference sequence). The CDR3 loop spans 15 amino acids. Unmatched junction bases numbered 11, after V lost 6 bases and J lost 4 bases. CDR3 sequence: CASRKTGESAYGYTF. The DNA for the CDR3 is TGTGCCAGCAGAAAAACAGGGGAGTCGGCCTATGGCTACACCTTC.

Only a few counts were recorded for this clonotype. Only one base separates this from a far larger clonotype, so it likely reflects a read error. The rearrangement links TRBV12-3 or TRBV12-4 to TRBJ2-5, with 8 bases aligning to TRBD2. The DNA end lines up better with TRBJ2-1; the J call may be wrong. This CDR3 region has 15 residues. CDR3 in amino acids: CASRAPGLGCNEQFF. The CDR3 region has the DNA TGTGCCAGCAGGGCTCCGGGACTAGGGTGCAATGAGCAGTTCTTC.

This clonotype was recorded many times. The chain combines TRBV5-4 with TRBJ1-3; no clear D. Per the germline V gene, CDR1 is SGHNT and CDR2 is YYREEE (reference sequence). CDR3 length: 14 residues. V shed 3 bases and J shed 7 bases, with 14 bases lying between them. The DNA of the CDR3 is TGTGCCAGCAGCTCGGGGAATTCAGGCAACACCATATATTTT. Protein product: CASSSGNSGNTIYF.

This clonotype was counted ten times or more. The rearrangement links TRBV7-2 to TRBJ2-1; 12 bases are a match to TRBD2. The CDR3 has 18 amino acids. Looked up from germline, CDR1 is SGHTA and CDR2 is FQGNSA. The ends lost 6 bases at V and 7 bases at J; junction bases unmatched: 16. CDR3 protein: CASRDPSGRGTRRNEQFF. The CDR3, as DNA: TGTGCCAGCAGGGACCCTAGCGGGAGGGGAACCCGCAGGAATGAGCAGTTCTTC. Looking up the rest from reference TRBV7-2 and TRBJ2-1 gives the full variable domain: GAGVSQSPSNKVTEKGKDVELRCDPISGHTALYWYRQSLGQGLEFLIYFQGNSAPDKSGLPSDRFSAERTGGSVSTLTIQRTQQEDSAVYLCASRDPSGRGTRRNEQFFGPGTRLTVL.

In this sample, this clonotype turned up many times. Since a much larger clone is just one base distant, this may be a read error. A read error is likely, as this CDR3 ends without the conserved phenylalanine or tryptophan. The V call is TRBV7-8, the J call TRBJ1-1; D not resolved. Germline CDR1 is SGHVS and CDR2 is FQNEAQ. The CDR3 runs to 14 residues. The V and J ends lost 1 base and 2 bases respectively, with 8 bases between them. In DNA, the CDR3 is TGTGCCAGCAGCTTAGGGCCGGGTAACACTGAAGCTTTCTCT. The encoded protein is CASSLGPGNTEAFS.

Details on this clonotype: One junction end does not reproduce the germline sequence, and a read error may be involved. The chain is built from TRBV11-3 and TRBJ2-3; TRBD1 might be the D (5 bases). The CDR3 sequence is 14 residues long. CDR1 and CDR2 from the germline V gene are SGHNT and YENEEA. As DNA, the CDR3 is TGTGCCAGCAGCCGAGAAGTGGTCACAGGTACGCAGTATTTT. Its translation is CASSREVVTGTQYF. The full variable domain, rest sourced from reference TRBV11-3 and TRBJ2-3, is EAGVVQSPRYKIIEKKQPVAFWCNPISGHNTLYWYLQNLGQGPELLIRYENEEAVDDSQLPKDRFSAERLKGVDSTLKIQPAELGDSAVYLCASSREVVTGTQYFGPGTRLTVL.

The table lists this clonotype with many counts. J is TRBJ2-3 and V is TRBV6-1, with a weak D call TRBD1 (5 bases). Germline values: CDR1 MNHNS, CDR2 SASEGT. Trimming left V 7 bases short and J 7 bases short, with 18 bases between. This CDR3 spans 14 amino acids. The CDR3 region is CASTTLAGPNTQYF. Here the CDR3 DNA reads TGTGCCAGCACCACCTTGGCAGGGCCGAATACGCAGTATTTT.